The next 32 T cell receptor beta chains were all read from a single sample in a study of T cell repertoires in cytomegalovirus infection. From the reads, TCRdb called clonotypes with MiXCR, one entry per CDR3 protein. The sample yields hundreds of thousands of distinct CDR3 sequences, roughly 33% seen once. These receptors lack a known antigen. The starting material was cultured CD8+ T cells from PBMCs, obtained from culture after CMV antigen stimulation. The receptor source for this set is a human donor in good health (CMV status not recorded). Some clones in this sample may be carry-over from other donors' samples.

This clonotype was seen repeatedly, ten times or more. The chain uses TRBV7-2 and TRBJ2-7, with D uncertain. CDR3 size: 13 residues. From germline, CDR1 is SGHTA and CDR2 FQGNSA. Trimming took off 4 bases at V and 0 bases at J, with 7 bases between the two ends. This chain's CDR3 is CASSYWGSYEQYF. The CDR3 nucleotides are TGTGCCAGCAGCTACTGGGGCTCCTACGAGCAGTACTTC.

V usage is TRBV12-3 or TRBV12-4 and J usage is TRBJ2-7; the D is unclear. The CDR3 length is 13 residues. The V end was cut by 0 bases, the J end by 2 bases, with 5 bases between. The chain's CDR3 is CASSLAYAYEQYV. The CDR3, as DNA: TGTGCCAGCAGTTTAGCTTACGCCTACGAGCAGTACGTC.

In this sample, this clonotype turned up many times. The genes are TRBV7-6 and TRBJ1-3; TRBD1 aligns across 9 bases. V lost 5 bases, J lost 4 bases, and 6 bases stayed unmatched. The CDR3 is 15 residues long. Looked up from germline, CDR1 is SGHVS and CDR2 is FNYEAQ. The CDR3 reads CASSPGTGSGNTIYF. CDR3 bases: TGTGCCAGCAGCCCTGGGACAGGGAGCGGAAACACCATATATTTT.

This chain connects TRBV4-3 to TRBJ2-1; no firm D call. The V and J ends lost 0 bases and 2 bases respectively, with 14 bases between them. In germline, CDR1 is LGHNA, CDR2 YSLEER. The CDR3 covers 17 residues. CDR3 in amino acids: CASSQDPESKAYNEQFF. The CDR3 region has the DNA TGCGCCAGCAGCCAAGATCCAGAATCGAAAGCCTACAATGAGCAGTTCTTC.

This clonotype was found a few times. This chain links TRBV5-4 with TRBJ2-7; D is undetermined. From germline, CDR1 is SGHNT and CDR2 YYREEE (reference sequence). Trimming pared 4 bases from V and 6 bases from J, leaving 17 bases between. The CDR3 sequence is 14 residues long. The CDR3 protein is CASSMDELGVEQYF. CDR3 DNA sequence: TGTGCCAGCAGCATGGACGAGTTAGGAGTCGAGCAGTACTTC.

This clonotype was picked up a small number of times. The V and J genes are TRBV3-1 and TRBJ2-1, with unresolved D. Germline assignment: CDR1 LGHDT and CDR2 YNNKEL (reference sequence). The CDR3 sequence is 15 residues long. V gave up 8 bases and J gave up 0 bases, with 14 bases separating them. This CDR3 is CASSQEAFSYNEQFF. CDR3 DNA sequence: TGTGCCAGCTCCCAGGAAGCGTTCTCCTACAATGAGCAGTTCTTC.

This clonotype was observed a few times. The chain joins TRBV12-5 to TRBJ2-5; TRBD1 might be the D (5 bases). The CDR3 runs to 17 residues. In germline, CDR1 is LGHNT, CDR2 FRNRAP. With 0 bases removed from V and 5 bases from J, the gap between germline ends came to 19 bases. CDR3 residues: CASGLVPSVGPRETQYF. The CDR3 nucleotides are TGTGCTAGTGGTTTGGTACCCTCTGTGGGGCCGAGGGAGACCCAGTACTTC.

The chain has TRBV4-1 and TRBJ2-5; D is tentatively TRBD1 or TRBD2 (7 bases each). Germline-derived CDR1 and CDR2 are MGHRA and YSYEKL. V lost 4 bases, J lost 5 bases, and 17 bases lay in between. This CDR3 is 15 amino acids long. The CDR3 is CASSRPRQGGETQYF. In DNA form, the CDR3 reads TGCGCCAGCAGCCGACCTAGACAGGGAGGGGAGACCCAGTACTTC.

This clonotype was seen at least ten times. The chain carries TRBV28 and TRBJ1-2; 9 bases line up with TRBD1. J lost 5 bases, V lost 5 bases, and 6 bases had no gene match. There are 14 residues in the CDR3. Germline assignment: CDR1 MDHEN and CDR2 SYDVKM. CDR3 nucleotides: TGTGCCAGCAGTACGGCAGGGACAGGGTATGGCTACACCTTC. It codes for CASSTAGTGYGYTF.

The V call is TRBV4-1, the J call TRBJ1-2; no clear D. Germline-derived CDR1 and CDR2 are MGHRA and YSYEKL. The CDR3 loop spans 14 amino acids. Trimming took 0 bases from V and 4 from J, leaving 9 bases between them. The CDR3 is CASSQDPGSYGYTF. The CDR3 DNA sequence: TGCGCCAGCAGCCAAGATCCAGGATCCTATGGCTACACCTTC.

The sample holds a few counts of this clonotype. The chain joins TRBV13 to TRBJ1-2, with D perhaps TRBD1 (5 bases). Germline-derived CDR1 and CDR2 are PRHDT and FYEKMQ (reference sequence). This CDR3 contains 12 residues. Trimming took off 5 bases at V and 5 bases at J, with 9 bases between the two ends. This CDR3 reads CASSMGTYGYTF. CDR3 DNA sequence: TGTGCCAGCAGCATGGGGACTTATGGCTACACCTTC. Full variable domain (rest looked up from reference TRBV13 and TRBJ1-2): AAGVIQSPRHLIKEKRETATLKCYPIPRHDTVYWYQQGPGQDPQFLISFYEKMQSDKGSIPDRFSAQQFSDYHSELNMSSLELGDSALYFCASSMGTYGYTFGSGTRLTVV.

J is TRBJ1-2 and V is TRBV7-9; D is unclear. This CDR3 is built from 14 residues. Germline CDR1 is SEHNR and CDR2 is FQNEAQ (reference sequence). Between the trimmed V and J ends, which lost 2 bases and 8 bases, there was a span of 15 bases. CDR3 sequence reads: CASSLRPTLGGYTF. As DNA, the CDR3 is TGTGCCAGCAGCTTACGCCCCACTTTGGGCGGCTACACCTTC.

The rearrangement joins TRBV10-3 to TRBJ2-7; TRBD1 matches at 10 bases. The germline V gene has CDR1 ENHRY and CDR2 SYGVKD. J was trimmed by 3 bases and V by 0 bases; bases with no gene match: 17. The CDR3 is made up of 20 amino acids. The CDR3 sequence: CAISESRRSPGQGTFYEQYF. In DNA form, the CDR3 reads TGTGCCATCAGTGAGTCAAGAAGAAGTCCGGGACAGGGGACCTTCTACGAGCAGTACTTC.

This sequence joins TRBV4-1 and TRBJ2-5, with 7 bases lining up with TRBD2. Germline trimming cut 1 base from V and 1 base from J; bases unmatched to any gene: 6. This CDR3 region has 16 residues. The V gene's germline CDR1 is MGHRA and CDR2 YSYEKL. The CDR3 region is CASSQARGGAQETQYF. The CDR3 DNA reads TGCGCCAGCAGCCAAGCTCGCGGGGGAGCCCAAGAGACCCAGTACTTC.

The chain combines TRBV6-5 with TRBJ2-7; the D gene is possibly TRBD2 (5 bases). Trimming cost V 6 bases and J 6 bases, with 12 bases left between them. Per germline, CDR1 MNHEY and CDR2 SVGAGI. The CDR3 runs 12 residues. For the CDR3, the DNA is TGTGCCAGCAGCCAAGAGGGAGTCGAGCAGTACTTC. Translating it yields CASSQEGVEQYF.

This clonotype showed up just a few times. CDR3 sequence (DNA): TGTGCCAGCAGCTTAATTTGGACAGGGGGAACCTACGAGCAGTACTTC. Translation gives CASSLIWTGGTYEQYF. The gene calls are TRBV7-6 and TRBJ2-7; 10 bases fit TRBD1. From germline, CDR1 is SGHVS and CDR2 FNYEAQ. With 2 bases clipped from V and 2 bases from J, the junction kept 6 bases outside the gene matches. CDR3 length equals 16 residues.

As for this clonotype: A much larger clonotype is one base distant, so this may be a read error. The chain links TRBV9 to TRBJ2-1; weak D call: TRBD2 (7 bases). This CDR3 comprises 15 residues. Germline CDR1 and CDR2: SGDLS and YYNGEE. The CDR3 reads CANSVGGGTGNEQFF. In DNA, the CDR3 is TGTGCCAACAGCGTAGGGGGAGGGACGGGCAATGAGCAGTTCTTC. Full variable domain (rest looked up from reference TRBV9 and TRBJ2-1): DSGVTQTPKHLITATGQRVTLRCSPRSGDLSVYWYQQSLDQGLQFLIQYYNGEERAKGNILERFSAQQFPDLHSELNLSSLELGDSALYFCANSVGGGTGNEQFFGPGTRLTVL.

The chain recombines TRBV7-8 with TRBJ2-1; 8 nucleotides align to TRBD2. The trim removed 5 bases at V and 1 base at J, leaving 4 bases unmatched. Per the germline V gene, CDR1 is SGHVS and CDR2 is FQNEAQ. The CDR3 runs 15 residues. The CDR3 reads CASSNPGGSYNEQFF. The CDR3 region has the DNA TGTGCCAGCAGCAATCCGGGGGGGTCCTACAATGAGCAGTTCTTC.

This clonotype was counted between two and nine times. The gene calls are TRBV20-1 and TRBJ2-3; the D gene is possibly TRBD2 (6 bases). Germline values: CDR1 DFQATT, CDR2 SNEGSKA (reference sequence). The CDR3 is made up of 15 amino acids. V dropped 6 bases and J dropped 0 bases, with 16 bases sitting between them. Written as DNA, the CDR3 is TGCAGTGCAGCCCCGGGGAGGACTAGCACAGATACGCAGTATTTT. This gives the protein CSAAPGRTSTDTQYF.

The chain combines TRBV19 with TRBJ1-1; 9 positions agree with TRBD1. Per germline, CDR1 LNHDA and CDR2 SQIVND (reference sequence). The CDR3 spans 16 residues. V lost 3 bases and J lost 1; bases outside the gene matches: 6. CDR3 bases: TGTGCCAGTAGTATCGACCTGGACAGGGGGAACACTGAAGCTTTCTTT. Its translation: CASSIDLDRGNTEAFF.

The J gene is TRBJ1-2, the V gene TRBV5-6, with 9 bases matching TRBD1. Looked up from germline, CDR1 is SGHDT and CDR2 is YYEEEE. V shed 3 bases and J 2 bases; nucleotides not matched to a gene: 2. The CDR3 runs to 14 residues. The CDR3, as DNA: TGTGCCAGCAGCTACGGACAGGGGAACTATGGCTACACCTTC. This sequence encodes CASSYGQGNYGYTF.

This clonotype was observed a handful of times. V gene TRBV7-3 combines with J gene TRBJ2-7; possibly TRBD1 for D (5 bases). The length of the CDR3 is 15 residues. V gave up 1 base and J gave up 2 bases, with 12 bases separating them. Looked up from germline, CDR1 is SGHTA and CDR2 is FQGTGA. The CDR3 is CASSLKGDEAYEQYV. The CDR3 DNA follows: TGTGCCAGCAGCTTAAAAGGGGATGAAGCCTACGAGCAGTACGTC.

About this clonotype itself: Sequence at one end of the junction differs from germline and may be a read error. The chain employs TRBV9 and TRBJ1-2, with 7 bases lining up with TRBD1. The CDR3 runs to 13 residues. CDR1 is SGDLS and CDR2 is YYNGEE in the germline V gene. CDR3 sequence (DNA): TGTGCCAGCAGCCTAGAAGGGGGCTATGACTACACCTTC. Translated, it gives CASSLEGGYDYTF.

Many counts were recorded for this clonotype. The rearrangement uses TRBV4-3 and TRBJ2-3, with D perhaps TRBD1 (6 bases). The CDR3 is 17 residues long. The V gene's germline CDR1 is LGHNA and CDR2 YSLEER. Trimming cost V 2 bases and J 0 bases, with 15 bases left between them. CDR3 loop: CASSQLQGPTSTDTQYF. In DNA form, the CDR3 reads TGCGCCAGCAGCCAACTACAGGGCCCCACTAGCACAGATACGCAGTATTTT.

This clonotype was counted only a few times. The chain carries TRBV20-1 and TRBJ2-7, with 9 bases matching TRBD1. V lost 3 bases and J lost 3; bases outside the gene matches: 12. Germline CDR1 and CDR2: DFQATT and SNEGSKA (reference sequence). This CDR3 is 16 amino acids long. CDR3 nucleotide sequence: TGCAGTGCTAGCAGGATATCCGGGACAGGGCACTACGAGCAGTACTTC. Its protein product is CSASRISGTGHYEQYF.

The chain recombines TRBV27 with TRBJ1-5; D perhaps matches TRBD1 (5 bases). The germline V gene encodes CDR1 MNHEY and CDR2 SMNVEV (reference sequence). V lost 6 bases to trimming and J lost 6 bases, with 18 bases between them. The CDR3 consists of 15 residues. CDR3 in amino acids: CASSWDASGGQPQHF. CDR3 coding DNA: TGTGCCAGCAGCTGGGACGCATCAGGAGGTCAGCCCCAGCATTTT.

This chain uses TRBV7-9 with TRBJ1-6, with TRBD1 matching 8 bases. Germline CDR1 and CDR2: SEHNR and FQNEAQ (reference sequence). The trim removed 6 bases at V and 14 bases at J, leaving 3 bases unmatched. The CDR3 loop spans 11 amino acids. This chain's CDR3 is CASSYRGSLHF. DNA for the CDR3: TGTGCCAGCAGTTACAGGGGGTCCCTCCACTTT.

This clonotype was picked up a small number of times. This sequence joins TRBV6-6 and TRBJ1-5; D may be TRBD1 (6 bases). The germline V gene encodes CDR1 MNHNY and CDR2 SVGAGI (reference sequence). With 11 bases removed from V and 4 bases from J, the gap between germline ends came to 21 bases. The CDR3 covers 15 residues. The CDR3 DNA sequence: TGTGCCGCTTCCCACCGGGACACCGTTAATCAGCCCCAGCATTTT. It translates to CAASHRDTVNQPQHF.

This clonotype appeared a few times. V gene TRBV13 combines with J gene TRBJ2-7, with D possibly TRBD1 on 5 matching bases. The CDR3 sequence is 16 residues long. V dropped 5 bases and J dropped 0 bases, with 17 bases sitting between them. Germline V lookup: CDR1 PRHDT, CDR2 FYEKMQ (reference sequence). The CDR3 spells CASSPRQYPFSYEQYF. DNA of the CDR3: TGTGCCAGCAGCCCGCGACAGTACCCCTTCTCCTACGAGCAGTACTTC.

As to this clonotype: Relative to the germline gene, one junction end is altered; a read error may explain this. The chain carries TRBV19 and TRBJ1-2; 8 nucleotides align to TRBD1. Germline V gene sequence: CDR1 LNHDA, CDR2 SQIVND (reference sequence). CDR3 size: 15 residues. CDR3 nucleotides: TGTGCCAGTGGTATAATGTCAGGGGGCGAGGATGGCTACACCTTC. Translating it yields CASGIMSGGEDGYTF.

This clonotype showed up many times. The gene calls are TRBV7-8 and TRBJ1-5; the D gene is possibly TRBD1 (6 bases). The CDR3 spans 15 residues. Between the trimmed V and J ends, which lost 2 bases and 0 bases, there was a span of 8 bases. In germline, CDR1 is SGHVS, CDR2 FQNEAQ. Here the CDR3 DNA reads TGTGCCAGCAGCTTACGAGGGGGTAGCAATCAGCCCCAGCATTTT. Translated: CASSLRGGSNQPQHF.

There are a few counts of this clonotype. The chain carries TRBV4-2 and TRBJ1-5; D remains ambiguous. Germline lookup yields CDR1 LGHNA and CDR2 YNFKEQ. The CDR3 is 13 amino acids. Trimming left V 6 bases short and J 6 bases short, with 12 bases between. The CDR3 loop is CASRAREGQPQHF. In DNA form, the CDR3 reads TGTGCCAGCAGGGCCCGGGAGGGTCAGCCCCAGCATTTT.